Listed here are 31 T cell receptor beta chains from one sample, sequenced in a study of shared clonotypes between healthy human individuals. Sequencing used immunoSEQ multiplex PCR; TCRdb keeps in-frame clones, though not all of them. The data contain about 2.4 million clones, around nine tenths of them singletons. The sample taken for sequencing was naive CD4+ T cells sorted from blood. Specified subset: CD45RA+ positively selected. The receptors derive from a man younger than 35 in good health.

V is TRBV6-1 and J is TRBJ1-3; D is unresolved. Trimming cost V 8 bases and J 4 bases, with 9 bases left between them. Germline CDR1 and CDR2: MNHNS and SASEGT. The CDR3 sequence is 12 residues long. CDR3 amino acids: CASGTDGNTIYF. The CDR3 DNA follows: TGTGCCAGCGGTACAGACGGAAACACCATATATTTT.

The rearrangement uses TRBV5-4 and TRBJ1-4; 8 positions match TRBD1. The CDR3 spans 17 residues. V lost 0 bases to trimming and J lost 4 bases; unmatched junction nucleotides: 8. Germline V lookup: CDR1 SGHNT, CDR2 YYREEE (reference sequence). CDR3 in amino acids: CASSLGYTGGLNEKLFF. In nucleotides, the CDR3 is TGTGCCAGCAGCTTGGGATATACAGGGGGGCTTAATGAAAAACTGTTTTTT.

The sample holds a few counts of this clone. This chain uses TRBV30 with TRBJ1-1; D gene uncertain. The ends were cut back, 3 bases at V and 2 bases at J, with 19 bases in the middle. Germline-derived CDR1 and CDR2 are GTSNPN and SVGIG (reference sequence). This CDR3 is 16 amino acids long. The CDR3 reads CAWSLTYGLSNTEAFF. CDR3 bases: TGTGCCTGGAGCCTGACGTACGGACTTTCCAACACTGAAGCTTTCTTT. Full variable domain (remainder filled in from reference TRBV30 and TRBJ1-1): SQTIHQWPATLVQPVGSPLSLECTVEGTSNPNLYWYRQAAGRGLQLLFYSVGIGQISSEVPQNLSASRPQDRQFILSSKKLLLSDSGFYLCAWSLTYGLSNTEAFFGQGTRLTVV.

J is TRBJ1-3 and V is TRBV5-4, with a tentative D call TRBD1 (5 bases). CDR3 length: 17 residues. Germline CDR1 is SGHNT and CDR2 is YYREEE (reference sequence). Trimming removed 0 bases at V and 2 bases at J, with 15 bases between. CDR3 in DNA: TGTGCCAGCAGCTTGGGGGGGAAGGGAATGGCTGGAAACACCATATATTTT. Protein sequence: CASSLGGKGMAGNTIYF.

V usage is TRBV6-4 and J usage is TRBJ1-2, with D maybe TRBD1 (5 bases). The V end was cut by 3 bases, the J end by 3 bases, with 8 bases between. The CDR3 consists of 13 residues. Germline V gene lookup returns CDR1 MRHNA and CDR2 SNTAGT. The CDR3 DNA reads TGTGCCAGCAGTGAGGGACCGCACTATGGCTACACCTTC. This gives the protein CASSEGPHYGYTF.

This chain links TRBV7-2 with TRBJ2-3; D gene ambiguous. The CDR3 contains 15 residues. Germline-derived CDR1 and CDR2 are SGHTA and FQGNSA. The V end was cut by 7 bases, the J end by 4 bases, with 18 bases between. The CDR3 region has the DNA TGTGCCAGCACCTCCCTTGAGTTGGGTGCAGATACGCAGTATTTT. Amino acid sequence: CASTSLELGADTQYF.

The chain combines TRBV7-2 with TRBJ2-7; 9 nucleotides match TRBD1. The CDR3 length is 14 residues. V trimming: 5 bases; J trimming: 6 bases; junction bases outside the gene matches: 8. Germline V gives CDR1 SGHTA, CDR2 FQGNSA. CDR3 nucleotide sequence: TGTGCCAGCAGCATGACAGGGGGAAACGGCGAGCAGTACTTC. Translating gives CASSMTGGNGEQYF.

This clone was recorded once. The chain joins TRBV10-1 to TRBJ1-1; no firm D call. This CDR3 has 14 residues. Deletions cut 0 bases from V and 3 bases from J, with 8 bases between. CDR1 and CDR2 (germline): WNHNN, SYGVQD (reference sequence). Written as DNA, the CDR3 is TGCGCCAGCAGTGAGTCGGGTTACTACACTGAAGCTTTCTTT. Amino acids: CASSESGYYTEAFF.

This clone occurred a few times. V gene TRBV25-1 combines with J gene TRBJ1-2; a weak D match, TRBD1 (5 bases). Trimming pared 1 base from V and 8 bases from J, leaving 17 bases between. The CDR3 extends over 15 amino acids. CDR1 and CDR2 (germline): MGHDK, SYGVNS. The CDR3 DNA reads as TGTGCCAGCAGTGAATCGGAGGGGACGGCCCCAGGCTACACCTTC. It specifies CASSESEGTAPGYTF.

This clone was observed once. The chain is built from TRBV2 and TRBJ1-2; D is unresolved. Germline CDR1 SNHLY, CDR2 FYNNEI. The ends were cut back, 1 base at V and 2 bases at J, with 11 bases in the middle. The CDR3 runs to 15 residues. For the CDR3, the DNA is TGTGCCAGCAGTGAAGACGCCGCCGCCAACTATGGCTACACCTTC. Amino acids: CASSEDAAANYGYTF.

J is TRBJ2-5 and V is TRBV18; no firm D call. The V gene's germline CDR1 is KGHSH and CDR2 LQKENI. This CDR3 is built from 14 residues. Trimming took 3 bases from V and 4 from J, leaving 12 bases between them. CDR3 sequence reads: CASSPILGGETQYF. The CDR3 nucleotides read TGTGCCAGCTCACCGATACTGGGCGGAGAGACCCAGTACTTC.

A word on this clone: Other DNA sequences in the sample encode the same CDR3. CDR3: CASSSGTGGPYEQYF. The CDR3 DNA follows: TGCGCCAGCAGCTCGGGGACAGGGGGCCCCTACGAGCAGTACTTC. The V and J genes are TRBV5-1 and TRBJ2-7, with TRBD1 matching over 12 bases. V lost 3 bases and J lost 2; bases outside the gene matches: 3. The V gene's germline CDR1 is SGHRS and CDR2 YFSETQ. The CDR3 contains 15 residues.

The chain combines TRBV6-1 with TRBJ2-5, with D tentatively TRBD1 (6 bases). Trimming removed 7 bases from V and 1 base from J, with 10 bases in between. This CDR3 is 13 amino acids long. Per germline, CDR1 MNHNS and CDR2 SASEGT. The CDR3 sequence: CASINRVQETQYF. The CDR3 bases are TGTGCCAGCATCAACAGGGTCCAAGAGACCCAGTACTTC.

This clone was picked up one time. Other nucleotide sequences from this sample produce the same CDR3. The rearrangement links TRBV6-1 to TRBJ1-1; tentatively, D is TRBD1 (5 bases). The CDR3 is 14 residues long. Looked up from germline, CDR1 is MNHNS and CDR2 is SASEGT. Trimming cost V 1 base and J 1 base, with 7 bases left between them. The DNA of the CDR3 is TGTGCCAGCAGTGAAGGTCAGGGGAACACTGAAGCTTTCTTT. Translated: CASSEGQGNTEAFF.

In DNA form, the CDR3 reads TGTGCCAGCAGCTCCGAACTTGGAGCAATCACCCAGTACTTC. It codes for CASSSELGAITQYF. This chain connects TRBV5-6 to TRBJ2-5; D is unclear. The CDR3 length is 14 residues. CDR1 SGHDT and CDR2 YYEEEE come from the germline V gene. Trimming removed 3 bases from V and 8 bases from J, with 17 bases in between.

The J gene is TRBJ2-7, the V gene TRBV2; a weak D match, TRBD2 (6 bases). This CDR3 has 15 residues. Trimming cost V 3 bases and J 1 base, with 13 bases left between them. Germline CDR1 and CDR2: SNHLY and FYNNEI. This chain's CDR3 is CASSDWLALSYEQYF. The CDR3 DNA follows: TGTGCCAGCAGTGACTGGCTAGCGTTATCCTACGAGCAGTACTTC.

CDR3 in amino acids: CANPGDRSPLHF. The CDR3 DNA reads as TGTGCCAACCCGGGGGACCGGTCACCCCTCCACTTT. The chain joins TRBV28 to TRBJ1-6, with D perhaps TRBD1 (5 bases). Trimming left V 10 bases short and J 10 bases short, with 14 bases between. Germline loops: CDR1 MDHEN, CDR2 SYDVKM. The CDR3 loop spans 12 amino acids.

The V and J genes are TRBV6-6 and TRBJ2-5; a possible D gene is TRBD2 (6 bases). CDR1 is MNHNY, CDR2 SVGAGI, per germline (reference sequence). The V end was cut by 7 bases, the J end by 2 bases, with 17 bases between. The CDR3 runs 15 residues. CDR3 sequence reads: CASTTSRGNQETQYF. CDR3 bases: TGTGCCAGCACCACTAGTCGGGGGAATCAAGAGACCCAGTACTTC.

The chain carries TRBV27 and TRBJ1-2; perhaps TRBD1 as D (5 bases). The CDR3 consists of 13 residues. V dropped 3 bases and J dropped 7 bases, with 12 bases sitting between them. Germline V gene data show CDR1 as MNHEY and CDR2 as SMNVEV (reference sequence). DNA of the CDR3: TGTGCCAGCAGTTTGGGCGCAGGGAGTGGCTACACCTTC. Translation gives CASSLGAGSGYTF.

The chain has TRBV28 and TRBJ2-4; TRBD2 matches at 15 bases. V lost 6 bases, J lost 0 bases, and 6 bases stayed unmatched. CDR1 and CDR2 from the germline V gene are MDHEN and SYDVKM. The CDR3 length is 18 residues. In DNA, the CDR3 is TGTGCCAGCAGCACCGGGACTAGCGGGGGGCTAGCCAAAAACATTCAGTACTTC. Its protein is CASSTGTSGGLAKNIQYF.

The chain couples TRBV6-6 to TRBJ1-6; TRBD1 is a possible D gene (6 bases). This CDR3 has 15 amino acids. Germline values: CDR1 MNHNY, CDR2 SVGAGI (reference sequence). Between the trimmed V and J ends, which lost 7 bases and 5 bases, there was a span of 15 bases. CDR3 protein: CASKTTDRNNSPLHF. CDR3 DNA sequence: TGTGCCAGCAAGACTACGGACAGAAATAATTCACCCCTCCACTTT.

V and J are TRBV4-1 and TRBJ1-2; D is possibly TRBD1 (5 bases). The CDR3 runs to 19 residues. Germline CDR1 reads MGHRA; CDR2 reads YSYEKL. Trimming cost V 1 base and J 0 bases, with 21 bases left between them. DNA for the CDR3: TGCGCCAGCAGCCAAGTGTCCGGGGGAAGTGGGCAAGCTAACTATGGCTACACCTTC. Its translation: CASSQVSGGSGQANYGYTF.

This clone was observed a few times. V and J are TRBV25-1 and TRBJ1-6; D is ambiguous. Trimming stripped 4 bases from V and 4 bases from J, with 14 bases between. CDR3 size: 16 residues. Germline V gene lookup returns CDR1 MGHDK and CDR2 SYGVNS. In DNA form, the CDR3 reads TGTGCCAGCAGTGCCGACGGTAGCCCTTATAATTCACCCCTCCACTTT. It encodes CASSADGSPYNSPLHF.

CDR3 DNA sequence: TGTGCCTGGAGTGCAGGAGGGGGCTCAGAGACCCAGTACTTC. Translating it yields CAWSAGGGSETQYF. The chain couples TRBV30 to TRBJ2-5, with a possible D match to TRBD1 (7 bases). The CDR3 consists of 14 residues. V lost 1 base to trimming and J lost 4 bases, with 13 bases between them. Germline V gene lookup returns CDR1 GTSNPN and CDR2 SVGIG (reference sequence).

V usage is TRBV28 and J usage is TRBJ1-2; D is undetermined. The V gene lost 6 bases and the J gene lost 8 bases, with 10 bases spanning the gap. Germline V gives CDR1 MDHEN, CDR2 SYDVKM. The CDR3 length is 11 residues. CDR3 amino acids: CASREGVGYTF. CDR3 nucleotide sequence: TGTGCCAGCAGGGAGGGCGTGGGCTACACCTTC.

The V call is TRBV10-3, the J call TRBJ2-3; a possible D gene is TRBD2 (6 bases). V lost 6 bases and J lost 4, with 11 bases in between. CDR1 is ENHRY and CDR2 is SYGVKD in the germline V gene. CDR3 length equals 13 residues. CDR3 sequence (DNA): TGTGCCATCAGGGAGACTAGTGCAGATACGCAGTATTTT. Amino acid sequence: CAIRETSADTQYF.

CDR3 DNA sequence: TGTGCCAGCAGCCTAACTCGCGCGGGCGCTGAGCAGTTCTTC. Translating it yields CASSLTRAGAEQFF. The V gene is TRBV7-2, the J gene TRBJ2-1; tentative D call: TRBD2 (5 bases). This CDR3 spans 14 amino acids. With 5 bases removed from V and 9 bases from J, the gap between germline ends came to 17 bases. CDR1 is SGHTA, CDR2 FQGNSA, per germline.

The chain employs TRBV7-2 and TRBJ1-5; TRBD1 matches at 9 bases. V shed 4 bases and J 7 bases; nucleotides not matched to a gene: 5. CDR1 and CDR2 from the germline V gene are SGHTA and FQGNSA. The CDR3 is made up of 14 amino acids. The CDR3 here is CASSSDRGAQPQHF. In nucleotides, the CDR3 is TGTGCCAGCAGCTCGGACAGGGGTGCCCAGCCCCAGCATTTT.

The rearrangement joins TRBV6-5 to TRBJ2-5, with D perhaps TRBD1 (5 bases). The germline V gene has CDR1 MNHEY and CDR2 SVGAGI. The CDR3 is 15 amino acids. V was cut by 4 bases and J by 2 bases, with 14 bases left in between. The CDR3 spells CASSSLGRGQETQYF. The CDR3, as DNA: TGTGCCAGCAGTTCACTGGGTAGGGGACAAGAGACCCAGTACTTC.

This clone was observed a few times. Here the CDR3 DNA reads TGTGCCAGCAGGGTTGGACGGAACACTGAAGCTTTCTTT. It codes for CASRVGRNTEAFF. The chain employs TRBV6-5 and TRBJ1-1, with D hard to call. This CDR3 has 13 residues. Trimming shortened V by 6 bases and J by 1 base, and 9 bases separated the two germline ends. Germline V lookup: CDR1 MNHEY, CDR2 SVGAGI.

The gene calls are TRBV6-1 and TRBJ2-3; 10 bases line up with TRBD2. The CDR3 covers 18 residues. CDR1 MNHNS and CDR2 SASEGT come from the germline V gene. The J segment lost 2 bases and the V segment lost 4 bases, leaving 12 bases of the junction unmatched. The CDR3 here is CASSALAGVGQVTDTQYF. As DNA, the CDR3 is TGTGCCAGCAGTGCCCTAGCGGGAGTAGGGCAGGTCACAGATACGCAGTATTTT.